This T cell receptor (beta chain) derives from a study of T cells expressing NK-cell markers. Study at large: The eight sequenced donors comprised seven who were HCMV-seropositive and one who was seronegative. Whole-study results and caveats: The CD3+CD56-NKG2C+ fraction was also led by these clonotypes in a few donors.

As concerns this clonotype: Its matching antigen is unknown.

Germline lookup yields CDR1 MRHNA and CDR2 SNTAGT. The CDR3 runs to 15 residues. TCR beta cDNA was generated via 5'RACE template switching incorporating UMIs. TCRdb re-called the 5' RACE reads; every CDR3 protein appears as one record, without DNA. Its listing shows a few hundred thousand distinct CDR3 sequences. The sequence derives from a man aged 18-70 years in good health. The V call is TRBV6-4, the J call TRBJ2-3; TCRdb calls TRBD2, which cannot be checked without DNA. The sequenced material came from blood T cells: a sorted CD56 or NKG2C T cell subset, CD4+ or CD8+ T cells, or bulk PBMC T cells (not recorded which). The CDR3 spells CASSAGVAGQDTQYF.